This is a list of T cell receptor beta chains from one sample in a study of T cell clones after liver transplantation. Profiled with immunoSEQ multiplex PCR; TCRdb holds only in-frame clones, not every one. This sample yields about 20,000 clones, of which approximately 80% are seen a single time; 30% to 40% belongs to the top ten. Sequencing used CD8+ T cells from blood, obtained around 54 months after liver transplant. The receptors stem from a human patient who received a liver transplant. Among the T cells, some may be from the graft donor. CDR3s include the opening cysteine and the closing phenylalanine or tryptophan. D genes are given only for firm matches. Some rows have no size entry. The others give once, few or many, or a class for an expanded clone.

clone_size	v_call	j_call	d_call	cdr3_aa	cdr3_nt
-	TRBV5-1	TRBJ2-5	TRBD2	CASSPWTSGGAGETQYF	TGCGCCAGCAGCCCCTGGACTAGCGGGGGGGCAGGGGAGACCCAGTACTTC
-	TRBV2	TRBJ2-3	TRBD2	CASSGPGLAGGRATDTQYF	TGTGCCAGCAGTGGTCCGGGACTAGCGGGGGGGCGTGCCACAGATACGCAGTATTTT
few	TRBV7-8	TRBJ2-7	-	CASSLAGSESGHF	TGTGCCAGCAGCTTAGCGGGGAGCGAGTCCGGGCACTTC
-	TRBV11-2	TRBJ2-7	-	CASSPDGAYEQYF	TGTGCCAGCAGCCCCGACGGAGCCTACGAGCAGTACTTC
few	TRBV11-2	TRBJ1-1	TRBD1	CASSLSGGNTEAFF	TGTGCCAGCAGCTTGTCAGGGGGGAACACTGAAGCTTTCTTT
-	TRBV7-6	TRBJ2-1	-	CASTPRGEYDEQFF	TGTGCCAGCACCCCCAGGGGAGAGTACGATGAGCAGTTCTTC
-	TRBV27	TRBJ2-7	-	CASSLTSYYEQYF	TGTGCCAGCAGTTTAACTAGCTACTACGAGCAGTACTTC
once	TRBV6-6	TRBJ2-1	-	CASMDGSSYNEQFF	TGTGCCAGCATGGATGGGAGCTCCTACAATGAGCAGTTCTTC
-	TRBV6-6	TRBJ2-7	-	CASSYMGYEQYF	TGTGCCAGCAGTTACATGGGCTACGAGCAGTACTTC
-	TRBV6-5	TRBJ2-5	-	CASSSEETQYF	TGTGCCAGCAGTTCAGAAGAGACCCAGTACTTC
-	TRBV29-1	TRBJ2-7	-	CSVEDSGEPYEQYF	TGCAGCGTTGAAGATTCGGGGGAGCCCTACGAGCAGTACTTC
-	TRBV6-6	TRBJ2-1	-	CASSTTVNEQFF	TGTGCCAGCAGTACGACAGTCAATGAGCAGTTCTTC
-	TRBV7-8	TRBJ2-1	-	CASSWGDNEQFF	TGTGCCAGCAGCTGGGGTGACAATGAGCAGTTCTTC
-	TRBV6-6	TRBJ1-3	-	CASSYSPGRAGNTIYF	TGTGCCAGCAGTTACTCGCCGGGCAGGGCTGGAAACACCATATATTTT
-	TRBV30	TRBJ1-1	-	CAWVLEGSGNTEAFF	TGTGCCTGGGTCCTGGAGGGCAGTGGGAACACTGAAGCTTTCTTT
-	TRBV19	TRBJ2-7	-	CASSIDGGVRYEQYF	TGTGCCAGTAGTATAGATGGGGGAGTTCGGTACGAGCAGTACTTC
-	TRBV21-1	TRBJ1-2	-	CASSKPPSGAPNNYGYTF	TGTGCCAGCAGCAAACCTCCAAGTGGTGCTCCTAATAACTATGGCTACACCTTC
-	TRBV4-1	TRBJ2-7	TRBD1	CASSQESLTGQGFDEQYF	TGCGCCAGCAGCCAAGAAAGTCTTACGGGACAGGGATTCGACGAGCAGTACTTC
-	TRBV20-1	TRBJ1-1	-	CSASLGEAFF	TGCAGTGCCAGCCTAGGTGAAGCTTTCTTT
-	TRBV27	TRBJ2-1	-	CASSPSSVGRLEQFF	TGTGCCAGCAGTCCCTCTAGCGTGGGACGACTTGAGCAGTTCTTC
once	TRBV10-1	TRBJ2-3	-	CASSGPRGDTQYF	TGCGCCAGCAGTGGGCCTCGGGGGGATACGCAGTATTTT
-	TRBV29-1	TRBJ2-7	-	CSVVQESSYEQYF	TGCAGCGTTGTCCAGGAGAGCTCCTACGAGCAGTACTTC
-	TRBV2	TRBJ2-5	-	CASSDVTGETQYF	TGTGCCAGCAGTGATGTTACTGGAGAGACCCAGTACTTC
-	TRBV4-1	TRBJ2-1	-	CASSLTPSSYNEQFF	TGCGCCAGCAGCCTTACACCGAGCTCCTACAATGAGCAGTTCTTC
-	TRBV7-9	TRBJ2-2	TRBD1	CASSQSMGQGSTGELFF	TGTGCCAGCAGCCAATCTATGGGACAGGGGAGCACCGGGGAGCTGTTTTTT
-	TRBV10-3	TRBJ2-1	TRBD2	CAIMDGSGVYNEQFF	TGTGCCATCATGGATGGTAGCGGGGTGTACAATGAGCAGTTCTTC
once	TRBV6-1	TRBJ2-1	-	CASSELTSSLGNEQFF	TGTGCCAGCAGTGAATTAACTAGCTCTCTGGGCAATGAGCAGTTCTTC
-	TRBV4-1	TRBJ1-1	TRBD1	CASSQLPTTGRTEAFF	TGCGCCAGCAGCCAACTACCAACGACAGGGAGGACTGAAGCTTTCTTT
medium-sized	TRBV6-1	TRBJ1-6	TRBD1	CASSELRGGQGGRSPLHF	TGTGCCAGCAGTGAATTACGCGGGGGACAGGGGGGTCGGTCACCCCTCCACTTT
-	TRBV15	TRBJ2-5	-	CATSRKRDYQETQYF	TGTGCCACCAGCAGAAAACGGGACTACCAAGAGACCCAGTACTTC
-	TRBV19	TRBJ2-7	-	CASSAISAYEQYF	TGTGCCAGTAGCGCAATCAGTGCCTACGAGCAGTACTTC
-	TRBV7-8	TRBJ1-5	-	CASSLQEILSNQPQHF	TGTGCCAGCAGCTTACAGGAGATTCTTAGCAATCAGCCCCAGCATTTT
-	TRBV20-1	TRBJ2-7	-	CSARKTDEQYF	TGCAGTGCTAGAAAGACAGACGAGCAGTACTTC
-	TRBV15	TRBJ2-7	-	CATSRDPDYEQYF	TGTGCCACCAGCAGAGATCCGGACTACGAGCAGTACTTC
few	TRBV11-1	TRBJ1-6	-	CASSLAQGGPGSPLHF	TGTGCCAGCAGCTTAGCGCAAGGGGGTCCCGGTTCACCCCTCCACTTT
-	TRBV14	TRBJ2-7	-	CASSQGGPVEQYF	TGTGCCAGCAGCCAAGGTGGACCGGTAGAGCAGTACTTC
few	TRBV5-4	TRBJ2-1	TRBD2	CASSFGSGGALGEQFF	TGTGCCAGCAGCTTCGGTAGCGGGGGGGCGTTGGGTGAGCAGTTCTTC
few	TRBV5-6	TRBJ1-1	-	CASSLEGSNTEAFF	TGTGCCAGCAGCTTGGAGGGGTCAAACACTGAAGCTTTCTTT
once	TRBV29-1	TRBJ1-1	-	CSEVGGKTEAFF	TGCAGCGAAGTAGGGGGTAAGACTGAAGCTTTCTTT
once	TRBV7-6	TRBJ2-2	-	CASSLGTTNTGELFF	TGTGCCAGCAGCTTAGGGACGACGAACACCGGGGAGCTGTTTTTT
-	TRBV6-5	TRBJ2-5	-	CASSLGFQETQYF	TGTGCCAGCAGTCTCGGGTTTCAAGAGACCCAGTACTTC
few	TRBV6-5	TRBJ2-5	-	CATQVDEKETQYF	TGTGCCACGCAGGTAGACGAGAAAGAGACCCAGTACTTC
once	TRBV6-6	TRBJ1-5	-	CASRPTRINQPQHF	TGTGCCAGCAGACCCACACGGATCAATCAGCCCCAGCATTTT
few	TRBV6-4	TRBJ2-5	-	CASSRSGEETQYF	TGTGCCAGCAGTAGAAGCGGTGAAGAGACCCAGTACTTC
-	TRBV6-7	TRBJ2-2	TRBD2	CASSVSGGDTGELFF	TGTGCCAGCAGTGTTAGCGGGGGGGATACCGGGGAGCTGTTTTTT
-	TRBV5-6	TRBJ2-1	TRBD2	CASSLLSGGYNEQFF	TGTGCCAGCAGCTTGCTTAGCGGGGGGTACAATGAGCAGTTCTTC
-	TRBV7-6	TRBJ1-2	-	CASSQLDGGDSRDYGYTF	TGTGCCAGCAGCCAATTAGATGGCGGTGACAGTCGCGATTATGGCTACACCTTC
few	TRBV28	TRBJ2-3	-	CASSKLAVPPTDTQYF	TGTGCCAGCAGTAAATTAGCGGTCCCCCCCACAGATACGCAGTATTTT
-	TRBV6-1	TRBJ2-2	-	CASSRLVEDTGELFF	TGTGCCAGCAGCCGCCTCGTGGAGGACACCGGGGAGCTGTTTTTT
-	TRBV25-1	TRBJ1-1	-	CAHSGDFPEAFF	TGTGCCCATTCCGGGGATTTCCCCGAAGCTTTCTTT
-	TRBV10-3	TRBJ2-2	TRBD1	CAISESGDRGRTGELFF	TGTGCCATCAGTGAGTCCGGGGACAGGGGGCGCACCGGGGAGCTGTTTTTT
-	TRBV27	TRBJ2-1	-	CASSPVSTYNEQFF	TGTGCCAGCAGCCCCGTTTCTACCTACAATGAGCAGTTCTTC
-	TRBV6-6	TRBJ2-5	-	CASSPDLTGETQYF	TGTGCCAGCAGTCCGGACCTCACTGGAGAGACCCAGTACTTC
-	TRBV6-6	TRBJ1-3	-	CASSYGGVNTIYF	TGTGCCAGCAGTTACGGGGGAGTGAACACCATATATTTT
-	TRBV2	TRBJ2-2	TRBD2	CASSALTSGVGTGELFF	TGTGCCAGCTCTGCCTTGACTAGCGGGGTAGGAACCGGGGAGCTGTTTTTT
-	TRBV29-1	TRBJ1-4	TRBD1	CSFRTGINEKLFF	TGCAGCTTCCGGACAGGAATCAATGAAAAACTGTTTTTT
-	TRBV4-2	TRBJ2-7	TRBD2	CASSPRFSGGDEQYF	TGTGCCAGCAGCCCTCGGTTTAGCGGGGGTGACGAGCAGTACTTC
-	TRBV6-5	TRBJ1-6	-	CASTKEGSYNSPLHF	TGTGCCAGCACGAAGGAAGGCTCCTATAATTCACCCCTCCACTTT
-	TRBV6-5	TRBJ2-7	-	CASSYSSGGAYEQYF	TGTGCCAGCAGTTACTCTTCCGGGGGAGCCTACGAGCAGTACTTC
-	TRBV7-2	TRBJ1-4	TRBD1	CASSLAGGVYEKLFF	TGTGCCAGCAGCTTAGCAGGGGGCGTCTATGAAAAACTGTTTTTT